The rows below give T cell receptor beta chains drawn from one sample of a study of T cell responses to AZD1222 COVID-19 vaccine. The method was immunoSEQ multiplex PCR; TCRdb's version includes in-frame clones alone and lacks a portion of them. The data show roughly 200,000 clones, approximately 94% seen once. Here the sequenced sample was peripheral blood, taken 28 days after the second dose of the MenACWY control vaccine. The receptors derive from an adult who received the MenACWY meningococcal vaccine as a control. CDR3s include the opening cysteine and the closing phenylalanine or tryptophan.

cdr3_aa: CASSPAPGQGNYGYTF
j_call: TRBJ1-2
v_call: TRBV4-1

cdr3_aa: CASSPQGWEQYF
j_call: TRBJ2-7
v_call: TRBV12-3/TRBV12-4

cdr3_aa: CASSLALSGRDNEKLFF
j_call: TRBJ1-4
v_call: TRBV5-1

cdr3_aa: CASTTDSTYEQYF
j_call: TRBJ2-7
v_call: TRBV2

cdr3_aa: CASSADRENSPLHF
j_call: TRBJ1-6
v_call: TRBV5-1

cdr3_aa: CASSVRPVGVEQYF
j_call: TRBJ2-7
v_call: TRBV9

cdr3_aa: CASSDMTTRTGELFF
j_call: TRBJ2-2
v_call: TRBV28

cdr3_aa: CASSLWAESASGNTIYF
j_call: TRBJ1-3
v_call: TRBV28

cdr3_aa: CASSLTVNTEAFF
j_call: TRBJ1-1
v_call: TRBV28

cdr3_aa: CASSYSGGQETQYF
j_call: TRBJ2-5
v_call: TRBV6-5

cdr3_aa: CASRGTKPGPRPPFGGYTF
j_call: TRBJ1-2
v_call: TRBV19

cdr3_aa: CASIGPRQSGSPLHF
j_call: TRBJ1-6
v_call: TRBV2

cdr3_aa: CASSEMTHSPYEQYF
j_call: TRBJ2-7
v_call: TRBV6-1

cdr3_aa: CASSQRTTGVNSPLHF
j_call: TRBJ1-6
v_call: TRBV4-3

cdr3_aa: CASSPSGANTGELFF
j_call: TRBJ2-2
v_call: TRBV3-1/TRBV3-2

cdr3_aa: CASSLYSGTQYF
j_call: TRBJ2-3
v_call: TRBV13

cdr3_aa: CASTPGLAGSSYEQYF
j_call: TRBJ2-7
v_call: TRBV9